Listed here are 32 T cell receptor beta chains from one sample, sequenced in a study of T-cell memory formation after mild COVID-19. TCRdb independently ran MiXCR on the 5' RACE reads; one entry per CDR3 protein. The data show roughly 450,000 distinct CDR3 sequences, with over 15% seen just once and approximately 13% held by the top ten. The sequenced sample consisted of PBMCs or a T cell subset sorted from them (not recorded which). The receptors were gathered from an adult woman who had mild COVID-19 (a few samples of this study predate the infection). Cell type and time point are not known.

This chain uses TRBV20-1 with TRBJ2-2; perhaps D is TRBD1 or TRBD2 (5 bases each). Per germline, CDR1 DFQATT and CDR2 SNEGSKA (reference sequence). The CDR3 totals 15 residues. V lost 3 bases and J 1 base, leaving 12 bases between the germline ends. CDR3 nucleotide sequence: TGCAGTGCTAGTACTGGGGGTTTGAACACCGGGGAGCTGTTTTTT. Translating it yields CSASTGGLNTGELFF.

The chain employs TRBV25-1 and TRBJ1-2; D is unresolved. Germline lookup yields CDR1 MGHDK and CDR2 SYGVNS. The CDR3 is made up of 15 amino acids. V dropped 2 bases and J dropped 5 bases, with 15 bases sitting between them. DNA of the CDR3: TGTGCCAGCAGTGAAAAAGGGAAAGGGCTGTATGGCTACACCTTC. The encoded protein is CASSEKGKGLYGYTF.

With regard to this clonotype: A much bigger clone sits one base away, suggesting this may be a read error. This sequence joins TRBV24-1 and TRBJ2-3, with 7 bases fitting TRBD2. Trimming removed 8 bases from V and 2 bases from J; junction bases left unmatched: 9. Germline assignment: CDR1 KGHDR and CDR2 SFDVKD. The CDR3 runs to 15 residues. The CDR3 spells CATIDTRDYTDTQYF. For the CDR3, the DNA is TGTGCCACCATTGACACACGGGACTACACAGATACGCAGTATTTT.

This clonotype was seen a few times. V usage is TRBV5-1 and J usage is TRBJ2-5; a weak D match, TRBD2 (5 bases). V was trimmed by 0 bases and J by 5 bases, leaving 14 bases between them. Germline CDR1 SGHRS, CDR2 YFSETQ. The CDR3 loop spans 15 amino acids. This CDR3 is CASSLEAEAAETQYF. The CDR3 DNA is TGCGCCAGCAGCTTGGAGGCGGAGGCGGCGGAGACCCAGTACTTC.

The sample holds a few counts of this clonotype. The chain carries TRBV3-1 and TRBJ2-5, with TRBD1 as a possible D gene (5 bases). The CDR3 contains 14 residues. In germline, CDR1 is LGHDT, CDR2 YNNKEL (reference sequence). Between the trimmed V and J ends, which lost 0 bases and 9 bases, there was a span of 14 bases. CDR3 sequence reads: CASSQEDDIRAQYF. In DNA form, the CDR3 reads TGTGCCAGCAGCCAAGAGGACGATATCAGGGCCCAGTACTTC.

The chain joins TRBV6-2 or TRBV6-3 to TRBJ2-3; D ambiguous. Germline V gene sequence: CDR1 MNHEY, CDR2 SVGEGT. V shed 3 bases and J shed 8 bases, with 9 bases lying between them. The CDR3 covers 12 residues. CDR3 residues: CASSYPVVTQYF. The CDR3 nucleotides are TGTGCCAGCAGTTATCCAGTCGTTACGCAGTATTTT.

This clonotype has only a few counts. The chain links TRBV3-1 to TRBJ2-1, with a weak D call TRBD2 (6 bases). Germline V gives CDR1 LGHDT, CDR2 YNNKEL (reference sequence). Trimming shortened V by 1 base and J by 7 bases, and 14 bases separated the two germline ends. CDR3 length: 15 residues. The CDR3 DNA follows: TGTGCCAGCAGCCAAGTGGCAGGCGGGGCAAATGAGCAGTTCTTC. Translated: CASSQVAGGANEQFF.

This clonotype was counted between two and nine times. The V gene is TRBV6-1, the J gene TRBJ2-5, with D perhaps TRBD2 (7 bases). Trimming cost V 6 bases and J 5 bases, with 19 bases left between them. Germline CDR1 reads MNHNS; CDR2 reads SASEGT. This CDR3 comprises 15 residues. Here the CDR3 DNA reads TGTGCCAGCAGATTGGGGGGGGGCCGGTCGGAGACCCAGTACTTC. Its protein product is CASRLGGGRSETQYF.

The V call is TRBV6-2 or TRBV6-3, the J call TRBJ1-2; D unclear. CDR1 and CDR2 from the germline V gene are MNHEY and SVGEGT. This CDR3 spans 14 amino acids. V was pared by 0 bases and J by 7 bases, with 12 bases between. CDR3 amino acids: CASSYSGRGAGYTF. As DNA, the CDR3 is TGTGCCAGCAGTTACTCGGGCCGCGGAGCTGGCTACACCTTC.

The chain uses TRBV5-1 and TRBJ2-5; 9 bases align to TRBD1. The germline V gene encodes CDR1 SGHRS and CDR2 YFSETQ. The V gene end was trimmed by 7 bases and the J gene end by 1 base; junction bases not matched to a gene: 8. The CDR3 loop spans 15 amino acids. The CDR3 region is CASAIGTGSQETQYF. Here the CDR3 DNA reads TGCGCCAGCGCTATCGGGACAGGGAGCCAAGAGACCCAGTACTTC. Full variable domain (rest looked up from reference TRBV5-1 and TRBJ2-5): KAGVTQTPRYLIKTRGQQVTLSCSPISGHRSVSWYQQTPGQGLQFLFEYFSETQRNKGNFPGRFSGRQFSNSRSEMNVSTLELGDSALYLCASAIGTGSQETQYFGPGTRLLVL.

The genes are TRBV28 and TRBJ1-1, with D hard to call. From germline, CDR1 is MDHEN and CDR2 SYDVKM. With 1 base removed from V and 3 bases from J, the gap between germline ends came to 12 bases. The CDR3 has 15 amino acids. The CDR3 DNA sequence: TGTGCCAGCAGTTTATTTGGGGTTGGGGACACTGAAGCTTTCTTT. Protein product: CASSLFGVGDTEAFF.

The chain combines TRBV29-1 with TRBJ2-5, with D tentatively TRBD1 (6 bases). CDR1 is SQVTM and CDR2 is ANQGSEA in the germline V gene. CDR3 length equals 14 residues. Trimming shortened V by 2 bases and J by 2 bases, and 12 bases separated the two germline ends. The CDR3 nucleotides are TGCAGCGTTGAACTCTGGGGGCAGCAAGAGACCCAGTACTTC. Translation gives CSVELWGQQETQYF. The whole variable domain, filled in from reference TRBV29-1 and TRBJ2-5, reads SAVISQKPSRDICQRGTSLTIQCQVDSQVTMMFWYRQQPGQSLTLIATANQGSEATYESGFVIDKFPISRPNLTFSTLTVSNMSPEDSSIYLCSVELWGQQETQYFGPGTRLLVL.

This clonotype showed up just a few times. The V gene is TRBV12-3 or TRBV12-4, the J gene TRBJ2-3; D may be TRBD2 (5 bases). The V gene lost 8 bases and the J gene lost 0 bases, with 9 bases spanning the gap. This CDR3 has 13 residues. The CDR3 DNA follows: TGTGCCAGCGGAGCGGCCAGCACAGATACGCAGTATTTT. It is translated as CASGAASTDTQYF.

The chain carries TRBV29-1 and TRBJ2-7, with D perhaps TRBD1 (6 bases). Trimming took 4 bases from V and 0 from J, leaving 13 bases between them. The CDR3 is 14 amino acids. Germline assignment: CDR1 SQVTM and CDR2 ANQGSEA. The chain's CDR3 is CSVADRTYSYEQYF. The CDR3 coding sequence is TGCAGCGTTGCGGACAGAACTTACTCCTACGAGCAGTACTTC.

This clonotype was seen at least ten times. The CDR3 nucleotides are TGTGCCAGCTCGCAGACCGGGACTACCAATGAGCAGTTCTTC. This encodes CASSQTGTTNEQFF. V and J are TRBV18 and TRBJ2-1; 7 bases are a match to TRBD2. The V and J ends lost 6 bases and 6 bases, in that order; junction bases with no gene match: 8. CDR1 is KGHSH, CDR2 LQKENI, per germline. The CDR3 has 14 amino acids.

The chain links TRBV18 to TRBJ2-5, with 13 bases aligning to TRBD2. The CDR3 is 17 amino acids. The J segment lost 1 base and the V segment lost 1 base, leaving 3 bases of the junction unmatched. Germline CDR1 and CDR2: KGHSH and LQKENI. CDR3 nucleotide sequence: TGTGCCAGCTCACCACAGTGGACTAGCGGGGGCCAAGAGACCCAGTACTTC. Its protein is CASSPQWTSGGQETQYF.

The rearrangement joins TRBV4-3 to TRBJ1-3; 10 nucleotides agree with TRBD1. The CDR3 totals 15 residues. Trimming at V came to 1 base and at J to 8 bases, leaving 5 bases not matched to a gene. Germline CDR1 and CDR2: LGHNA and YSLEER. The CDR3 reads CASSQAGTGVDTIYF. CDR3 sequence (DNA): TGCGCCAGCAGCCAAGCAGGGACAGGGGTAGACACCATATATTTT.

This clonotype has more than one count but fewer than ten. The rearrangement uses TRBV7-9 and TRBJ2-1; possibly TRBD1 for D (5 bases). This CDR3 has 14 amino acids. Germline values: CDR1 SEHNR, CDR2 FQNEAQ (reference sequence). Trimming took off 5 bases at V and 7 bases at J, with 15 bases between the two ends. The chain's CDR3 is CASSPRSAGNEQFF. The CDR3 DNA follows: TGTGCCAGCAGCCCAAGATCGGCAGGGAATGAGCAGTTCTTC. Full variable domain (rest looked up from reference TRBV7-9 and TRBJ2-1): DTGVSQNPRHKITKRGQNVTFRCDPISEHNRLYWYRQTLGQGPEFLTYFQNEAQLEKSRLLSDRFSAERPKGSFSTLEIQRTEQGDSAMYLCASSPRSAGNEQFFGPGTRLTVL.

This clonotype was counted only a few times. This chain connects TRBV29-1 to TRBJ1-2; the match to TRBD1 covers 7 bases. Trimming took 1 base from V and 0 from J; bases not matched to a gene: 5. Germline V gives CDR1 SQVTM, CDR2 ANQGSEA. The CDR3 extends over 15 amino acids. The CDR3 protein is CSVEGTDRTNYGYTF. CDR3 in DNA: TGCAGCGTTGAAGGTACGGACAGGACTAACTATGGCTACACCTTC.

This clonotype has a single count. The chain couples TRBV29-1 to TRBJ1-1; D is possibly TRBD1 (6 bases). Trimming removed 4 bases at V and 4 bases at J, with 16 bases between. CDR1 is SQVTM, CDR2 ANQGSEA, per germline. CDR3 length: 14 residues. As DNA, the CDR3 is TGCAGCGTTGTAACACGGGGGGCGGGCACTGAAGCTTTCTTT. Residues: CSVVTRGAGTEAFF.

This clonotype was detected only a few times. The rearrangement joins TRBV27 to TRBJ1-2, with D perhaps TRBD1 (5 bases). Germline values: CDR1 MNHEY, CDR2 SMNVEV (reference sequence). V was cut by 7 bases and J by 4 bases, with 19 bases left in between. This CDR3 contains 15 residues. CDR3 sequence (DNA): TGTGCCAGCAAAACGAGCGGAACGGGGCCCTATGGCTACACCTTC. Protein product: CASKTSGTGPYGYTF.

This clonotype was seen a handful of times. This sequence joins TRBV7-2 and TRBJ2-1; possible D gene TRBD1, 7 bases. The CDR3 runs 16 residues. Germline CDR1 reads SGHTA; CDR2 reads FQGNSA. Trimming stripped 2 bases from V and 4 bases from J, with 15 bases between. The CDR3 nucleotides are TGTGCCAGCAGCTTACAGGGGGGAAATGTTTACAATGAGCAGTTCTTC. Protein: CASSLQGGNVYNEQFF.

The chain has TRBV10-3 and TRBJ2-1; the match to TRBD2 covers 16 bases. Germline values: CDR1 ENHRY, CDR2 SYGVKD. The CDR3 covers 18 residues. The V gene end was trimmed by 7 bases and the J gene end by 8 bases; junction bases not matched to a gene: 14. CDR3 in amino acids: CAITRLGGLAGGPDEQFF. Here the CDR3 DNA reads TGTGCCATCACTAGGCTCGGGGGACTAGCGGGAGGGCCCGATGAGCAGTTCTTC.

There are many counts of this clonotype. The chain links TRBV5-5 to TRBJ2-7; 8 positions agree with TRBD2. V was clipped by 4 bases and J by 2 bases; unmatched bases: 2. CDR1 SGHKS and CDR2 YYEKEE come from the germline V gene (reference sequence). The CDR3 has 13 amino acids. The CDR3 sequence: CASSRGLAYEQYF. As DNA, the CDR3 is TGTGCCAGCAGCCGGGGACTAGCCTACGAGCAGTACTTC.

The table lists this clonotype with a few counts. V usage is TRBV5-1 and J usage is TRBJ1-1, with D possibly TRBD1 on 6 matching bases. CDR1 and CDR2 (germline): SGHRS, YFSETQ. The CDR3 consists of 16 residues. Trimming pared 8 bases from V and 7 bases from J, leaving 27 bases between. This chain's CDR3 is CARTKYEVGGGLEAFF. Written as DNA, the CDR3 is TGCGCCAGGACGAAGTATGAGGTGGGGGGCGGCCTTGAAGCTTTCTTT.

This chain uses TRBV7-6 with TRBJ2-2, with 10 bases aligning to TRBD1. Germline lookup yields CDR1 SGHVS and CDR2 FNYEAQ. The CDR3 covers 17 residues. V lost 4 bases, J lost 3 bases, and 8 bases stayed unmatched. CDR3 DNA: TGTGCCAGCAGCTCCCCCGTGGACAGGGGGTACACCGGGGAGCTGTTTTTT. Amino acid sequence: CASSSPVDRGYTGELFF.

The CDR3 spells CAWSTSGQGYGYTF. Written as DNA, the CDR3 is TGTGCCTGGAGCACCTCTGGACAGGGTTATGGCTACACCTTC. The chain combines TRBV30 with TRBJ1-2; 8 nucleotides line up with TRBD1. The CDR3 loop spans 14 amino acids. The germline gives CDR1 GTSNPN, CDR2 SVGIG (reference sequence). Trimming cost V 3 bases and J 5 bases; bases outside gene matches: 8.

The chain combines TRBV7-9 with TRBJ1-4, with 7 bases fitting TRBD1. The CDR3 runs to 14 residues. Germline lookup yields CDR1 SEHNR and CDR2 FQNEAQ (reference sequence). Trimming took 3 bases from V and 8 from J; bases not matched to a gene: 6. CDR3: CASSLTGQREKLFF. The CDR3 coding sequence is TGTGCCAGCAGCTTGACGGGACAGCGAGAAAAACTGTTTTTT.

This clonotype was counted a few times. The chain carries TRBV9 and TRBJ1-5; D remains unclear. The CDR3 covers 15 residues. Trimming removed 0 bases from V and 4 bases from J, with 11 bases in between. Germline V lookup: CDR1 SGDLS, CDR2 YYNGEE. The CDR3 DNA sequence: TGTGCCAGCAGCGTAGACTTAACAGAAAATCAGCCCCAGCATTTT. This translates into CASSVDLTENQPQHF. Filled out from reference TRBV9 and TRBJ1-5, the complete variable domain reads DSGVTQTPKHLITATGQRVTLRCSPRSGDLSVYWYQQSLDQGLQFLIQYYNGEERAKGNILERFSAQQFPDLHSELNLSSLELGDSALYFCASSVDLTENQPQHFGDGTRLSIL.

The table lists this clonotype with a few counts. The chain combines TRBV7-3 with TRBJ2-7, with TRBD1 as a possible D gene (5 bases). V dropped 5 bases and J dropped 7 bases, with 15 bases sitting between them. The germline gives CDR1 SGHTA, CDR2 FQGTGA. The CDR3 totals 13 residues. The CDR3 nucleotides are TGTGCCAGCAGCCCGGACACTTTGATGGAGCAGTACTTC. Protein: CASSPDTLMEQYF. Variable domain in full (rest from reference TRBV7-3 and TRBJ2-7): GAGVSQTPSNKVTEKGKYVELRCDPISGHTALYWYRQSLGQGPEFLIYFQGTGAADDSGLPNDRFFAVRPEGSVSTLKIQRTERGDSAVYLCASSPDTLMEQYFGPGTRLTVT.

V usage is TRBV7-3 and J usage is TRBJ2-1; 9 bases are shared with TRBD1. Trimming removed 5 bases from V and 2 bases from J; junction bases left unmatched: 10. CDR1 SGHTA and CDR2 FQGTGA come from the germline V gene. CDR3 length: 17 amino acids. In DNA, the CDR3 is TGTGCCAGCAGCGCGGGACAGGGACGAGCGGCCTACAATGAGCAGTTCTTC. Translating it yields CASSAGQGRAAYNEQFF.

CDR3 loop: CASSLTTGRAYEQYF. DNA of the CDR3: TGTGCCAGCAGCTTGACGACAGGGAGGGCCTACGAGCAGTACTTC. The chain is built from TRBV5-4 and TRBJ2-7; either TRBD1 or TRBD2 may supply D (7 bases each). The CDR3 has 15 residues. From germline, CDR1 is SGHNT and CDR2 YYREEE (reference sequence). Trimming stripped 1 base from V and 2 bases from J, with 13 bases between.